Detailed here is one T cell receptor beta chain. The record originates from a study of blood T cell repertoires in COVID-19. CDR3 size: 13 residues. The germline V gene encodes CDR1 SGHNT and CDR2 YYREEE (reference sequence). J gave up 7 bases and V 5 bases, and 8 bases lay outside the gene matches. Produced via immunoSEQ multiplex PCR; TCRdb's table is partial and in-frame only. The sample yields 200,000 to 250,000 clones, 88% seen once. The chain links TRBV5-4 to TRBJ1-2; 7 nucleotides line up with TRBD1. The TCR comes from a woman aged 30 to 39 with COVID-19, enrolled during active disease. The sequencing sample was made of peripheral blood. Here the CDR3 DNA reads TGTGCCAGCAGATCGGAGGGGGCGAGTGGCTACACCTTC. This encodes CASRSEGASGYTF.